Listed here are 4 T cell receptor beta chains from one sample, sequenced in a study of blood T cells in healthy people across ages. Next came a second PCR, run for about 7 to 12 cycles, which used a sample-barcoded 5' primer along with a J-beta primer mix. TCRdb processed the 5' RACE reads anew with MiXCR; each CDR3 protein has one entry. This table holds more than 750,000 distinct CDR3 sequences, about 28% found once. These data are also associated with another study on T cells of mothers and their children.

Source material: blood. Every receptor here comes from a woman aged 35 to 49 in good health.

Regarding this clonotype: A much larger clonotype is one base distant, so this may be a read error. Since no conserved phenylalanine or tryptophan closes the CDR3, a read error is the likely cause. The gene calls are TRBV27 and TRBJ2-1; 13 bases fit TRBD2. This CDR3 is built from 17 residues. The J segment lost 3 bases and the V segment lost 4 bases, leaving 6 bases of the junction unmatched. Germline V gene data show CDR1 as MNHEY and CDR2 as SMNVEV (reference sequence). The CDR3 DNA follows: TGTGCCAGCAGTTCCGGACTAGCGGGGGCCTTCTACAATGAGCAGTTCTCC. Protein: CASSSGLAGAFYNEQFS.

The rearrangement joins TRBV6-6 to TRBJ1-1; a weak D match, TRBD1 (5 bases). Germline CDR1 reads MNHNY; CDR2 reads SVGAGI (reference sequence). CDR3 size: 17 residues. Deletions cut 4 bases from V and 6 bases from J, with 24 bases between. The CDR3 sequence is CASSSPSFRQINAEAFF. The CDR3 region has the DNA TGTGCCAGCAGTTCCCCTTCATTCCGACAGATCAACGCTGAAGCTTTCTTT.

This clonotype was observed a few times. An end of the junction does not agree with germline; a read error may underlie this. V gene TRBV29-1 combines with J gene TRBJ1-1, with TRBD1 as a possible D gene (5 bases). This CDR3 comprises 14 residues. Germline CDR1 is SQVTM and CDR2 is ANQGSEA. In DNA, the CDR3 is TGCAGCGTTGAAGGACAGCACATGAACGCTGAAGCTTTCTTT. This encodes CSVEGQHMNAEAFF.

This clonotype was picked up a small number of times. The V gene is TRBV2, the J gene TRBJ1-5; TRBD1 might be the D (6 bases). Trimming took 8 bases from V and 9 from J, leaving 17 bases between them. Germline V gene lookup returns CDR1 SNHLY and CDR2 FYNNEI. The length of the CDR3 is 13 residues. The CDR3 DNA reads as TGTGCCAGCCGAGGAAATACAGGGAGGCCCCAGCATTTT. Amino acid sequence: CASRGNTGRPQHF.